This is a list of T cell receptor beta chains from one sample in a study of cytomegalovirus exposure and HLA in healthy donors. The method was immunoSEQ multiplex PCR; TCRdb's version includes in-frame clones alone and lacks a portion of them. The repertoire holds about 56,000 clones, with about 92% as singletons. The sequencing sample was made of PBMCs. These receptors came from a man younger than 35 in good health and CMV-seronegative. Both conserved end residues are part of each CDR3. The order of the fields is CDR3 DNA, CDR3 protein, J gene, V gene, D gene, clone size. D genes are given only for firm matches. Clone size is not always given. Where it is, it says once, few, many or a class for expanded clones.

DNA: TGTGCCAGCAGCGCGGGGACTAGCGGTAAATACGAGCAGTACTTC
CDR3: CASSAGTSGKYEQYF
J: TRBJ2-7
V: TRBV9
D: TRBD2
size: NA

DNA: TGTGCCAGCAGTTCCAACCCCAGCAATGAGCAGTTCTTC
CDR3: CASSSNPSNEQFF
J: TRBJ2-1
V: TRBV6-1
D: NA
size: NA

DNA: TGTGCCAGCAACCTGGGGGGGGCCTACGAGCAGTACTTC
CDR3: CASNLGGAYEQYF
J: TRBJ2-7
V: TRBV7-9
D: TRBD2
size: NA

DNA: TGTGCCAGCAGCCAGACAGGAACGGGTAGTTCACCCCTCCACTTT
CDR3: CASSQTGTGSSPLHF
J: TRBJ1-6
V: TRBV6-1
D: NA
size: NA

DNA: TGTGCCAGCAGCCAAAGACGAGCGGGAGACGATACGCAGTATTTT
CDR3: CASSQRRAGDDTQYF
J: TRBJ2-3
V: TRBV4-2
D: TRBD2
size: NA

DNA: TGTGCCAGCAGCGTAGACCCGGGAGTGGAGCAGTTCTTC
CDR3: CASSVDPGVEQFF
J: TRBJ2-1
V: TRBV9
D: NA
size: NA

DNA: TGTGCTAGTGCCAAGGGGACAGGGAACACTGAAGCTTTCTTT
CDR3: CASAKGTGNTEAFF
J: TRBJ1-1
V: TRBV12-5
D: TRBD1
size: NA

DNA: TGTGCCAGCAGCCAAGTTCTAGCGGGAGGGTTCCAAGAGACCCAGTACTTC
CDR3: CASSQVLAGGFQETQYF
J: TRBJ2-5
V: TRBV4-2
D: TRBD2
size: NA

DNA: TGCGCCAGCAGCACAGGACTAGCGGGAGTGGGTGAGCAGTTCTTC
CDR3: CASSTGLAGVGEQFF
J: TRBJ2-1
V: TRBV5-1
D: TRBD2
size: NA

DNA: TGTGCCAGTAGTCCACGTGGGCTAGCGGGGGGCTACGAGCAGTACTTC
CDR3: CASSPRGLAGGYEQYF
J: TRBJ2-7
V: TRBV19
D: TRBD2
size: NA

DNA: TGTGCCAGCAGCTCCCACGGGAATTCCTACGAGCAGTACTTC
CDR3: CASSSHGNSYEQYF
J: TRBJ2-7
V: TRBV7-2
D: NA
size: NA

DNA: TGTGCCAGCTCCGGACAGGGGGCAGAGCAGCCCCAGCATTTT
CDR3: CASSGQGAEQPQHF
J: TRBJ1-5
V: TRBV7-9
D: TRBD1
size: NA

DNA: TGTGCTACCCTAAGTGAGAGGGACAGGGCTATTGGGGAGCAGTACTTC
CDR3: CATLSERDRAIGEQYF
J: TRBJ2-7
V: TRBV12-5
D: TRBD1
size: NA

DNA: TGTGCCAGCAGCATTCCGAGGCCCGGGATGTCCGGGGAGCTGTTTTTT
CDR3: CASSIPRPGMSGELFF
J: TRBJ2-2
V: TRBV11-2
D: NA
size: few

DNA: TGTGCCAGCAGTGAATTTCTAGCAGAGACCCAGTACTTC
CDR3: CASSEFLAETQYF
J: TRBJ2-5
V: TRBV2
D: NA
size: NA

DNA: TGTGCCAGCAGAACAGATAACTCCTACGAGCAGTACTTC
CDR3: CASRTDNSYEQYF
J: TRBJ2-7
V: TRBV7-9
D: NA
size: NA

DNA: TGTGCCAGCAGCTTAAGGGCGGGAGGGCCGACAGATACGCAGTATTTT
CDR3: CASSLRAGGPTDTQYF
J: TRBJ2-3
V: TRBV7-6
D: TRBD2
size: once

DNA: TGTGCCAGTATAACAGGAACGAACACTGAAGCTTTCTTT
CDR3: CASITGTNTEAFF
J: TRBJ1-1
V: TRBV19
D: NA
size: NA

DNA: TGTGCCAGTAGCCCCCCCCCGCCCGCCCGGTACTACACCTTC
CDR3: CASSPPPPARYYTF
J: TRBJ1-2
V: TRBV19
D: NA
size: NA

DNA: TGTGCCAGCAGCTTCCCGACTAGCGGGAGCAATGAGCAGTTCTTC
CDR3: CASSFPTSGSNEQFF
J: TRBJ2-1
V: TRBV7-3
D: TRBD2
size: NA

DNA: TGTGCCAGTAGTATACTGGGGGGGCTGTTTCAGCCCCAGCATTTT
CDR3: CASSILGGLFQPQHF
J: TRBJ1-5
V: TRBV19
D: NA
size: NA

DNA: TGTGCCAGTAGTTCGACAGGGGCCAACGTCCTGACTTTC
CDR3: CASSSTGANVLTF
J: TRBJ2-6
V: TRBV19
D: NA
size: NA

DNA: TGTGCCAGCAGTGAACAGTGGAACACTGAAGCTTTCTTT
CDR3: CASSEQWNTEAFF
J: TRBJ1-1
V: TRBV6-1
D: NA
size: NA

DNA: TGTGCCAGCAGTAGAACAGCGAACACTGAAGCTTTCTTT
CDR3: CASSRTANTEAFF
J: TRBJ1-1
V: TRBV6-5
D: NA
size: NA

DNA: TGTGCCAGCAGCCGCAGAAGCGGGGGCTCCTACGAGCAGTACTTC
CDR3: CASSRRSGGSYEQYF
J: TRBJ2-7
V: TRBV7-2
D: TRBD2
size: NA

DNA: TGCGCCAGCAGCCAAGGTAGAGGGCCGAATCATCCCCAGCATTTT
CDR3: CASSQGRGPNHPQHF
J: TRBJ1-5
V: TRBV4-3
D: NA
size: NA

DNA: TGTGCCAGTACCTTTGACACCGGGGAGCTGTTTTTT
CDR3: CASTFDTGELFF
J: TRBJ2-2
V: TRBV19
D: NA
size: NA

DNA: TGTGCCATCAGTCCCCGACTAGCGGGAGAGGGTGAGCAGTTCTTC
CDR3: CAISPRLAGEGEQFF
J: TRBJ2-1
V: TRBV10-3
D: TRBD2
size: NA

DNA: TGCGCCAGCAGCTTGGGGGAGGGTACTGAAGCTTTCTTT
CDR3: CASSLGEGTEAFF
J: TRBJ1-1
V: TRBV5-1
D: NA
size: NA

DNA: TGTGCCAGCAGCATATCCCGGGACAGGGGTCATATGAATGAGCAGTTCTTC
CDR3: CASSISRDRGHMNEQFF
J: TRBJ2-1
V: TRBV21-1
D: NA
size: NA

DNA: TGTGCCAGCAGCGCCCACCGGGACAGGGAAATCAATGAGCAGTTCTTC
CDR3: CASSAHRDREINEQFF
J: TRBJ2-1
V: TRBV21-1
D: NA
size: NA

DNA: TGTGCCAGCAGCTGGGCCGGGACAGGGATGACCGGGGAGCTGTTTTTT
CDR3: CASSWAGTGMTGELFF
J: TRBJ2-2
V: TRBV11-3
D: TRBD1
size: NA

DNA: TGCGCCAGCAGCCGGGGACTCACTAATGAAAAACTGTTTTTT
CDR3: CASSRGLTNEKLFF
J: TRBJ1-4
V: TRBV4-1
D: NA
size: NA

DNA: TGTGCCAGCAGCGTAAGGGACAGCTCCTACGAGCAGTACTTC
CDR3: CASSVRDSSYEQYF
J: TRBJ2-7
V: TRBV9
D: TRBD1
size: NA

DNA: TGTGCCAGCAGCGGAGAGGTGCCAGATACGCAGTATTTT
CDR3: CASSGEVPDTQYF
J: TRBJ2-3
V: TRBV7-9
D: NA
size: once

DNA: TGTGCCAGCAGTGCGACAGGTTTCGAGCAGTACTTC
CDR3: CASSATGFEQYF
J: TRBJ2-7
V: TRBV6-6
D: NA
size: once

DNA: TGTGCCAGCAGCCTATACGTGGGAGGGCTATACGAGCAGTACTTC
CDR3: CASSLYVGGLYEQYF
J: TRBJ2-7
V: TRBV6-5
D: TRBD2
size: NA

DNA: TGTGCCAGCAGTACGGGACAAGCCTACAATGAGCAGTTCTTC
CDR3: CASSTGQAYNEQFF
J: TRBJ2-1
V: TRBV27
D: NA
size: once

DNA: TGTGCCAGTAGTATAGGGGGGGCCTACGAGCAGTACTTC
CDR3: CASSIGGAYEQYF
J: TRBJ2-7
V: TRBV19
D: NA
size: NA

DNA: TGTGCCAGCAGTGATTCAGCGGGAGCCGTCAATGAGCAGTTCTTC
CDR3: CASSDSAGAVNEQFF
J: TRBJ2-1
V: TRBV6-4
D: TRBD2
size: NA

DNA: TGCGCCAGCAGCCACTCCCCAGGACAGCGGACCTACAATGAGCAGTTCTTC
CDR3: CASSHSPGQRTYNEQFF
J: TRBJ2-1
V: TRBV4-1
D: NA
size: NA

DNA: TGTGCCAGCAGTTTGGGCCCAGGGATATATGGCTACACCTTC
CDR3: CASSLGPGIYGYTF
J: TRBJ1-2
V: TRBV28
D: NA
size: NA